The text below deals with one TCR beta chain. Its cognate antigen is unknown. The junction differs from germline at one of its ends, possibly a read error. At collection, donors were nominally healthy, but unrecorded immune exposures were probable. Primers: 60 Vbeta forward and 13 Jbeta reverse. Profiling relied on immunoSEQ multiplex PCR, and the TCRdb table lists in-frame clones only, not all of them. Recorded for this sample: roughly 220,000 clones. The source of the sample is a study of cytomegalovirus exposure and HLA in healthy donors. Study details: Among the 350 to 500 donors who were genotyped, approximately 83% fell in the genetic ancestry cluster that is associated with self-reported Caucasian donors.

Study-wide results and limits: Under in vitro conditions, a few CMV-associated chains were confirmed as specific for CMV antigens.

From germline, CDR1 is MNHNS and CDR2 SASEGT. The CDR3 covers 13 residues. Sequencing was carried out using PBMCs. This clonotype was sampled from a girl aged 2-10 years in good health and CMV-seropositive. The gene calls are TRBV6-1 and TRBJ1-4; TRBD1 matches at 9 bases. The CDR3 sequence is CASREGTGEKLFF. The CDR3 DNA reads as TGTGCCAGCAGGGAAGGGACAGGGGAAAAACTGTTTTTT.